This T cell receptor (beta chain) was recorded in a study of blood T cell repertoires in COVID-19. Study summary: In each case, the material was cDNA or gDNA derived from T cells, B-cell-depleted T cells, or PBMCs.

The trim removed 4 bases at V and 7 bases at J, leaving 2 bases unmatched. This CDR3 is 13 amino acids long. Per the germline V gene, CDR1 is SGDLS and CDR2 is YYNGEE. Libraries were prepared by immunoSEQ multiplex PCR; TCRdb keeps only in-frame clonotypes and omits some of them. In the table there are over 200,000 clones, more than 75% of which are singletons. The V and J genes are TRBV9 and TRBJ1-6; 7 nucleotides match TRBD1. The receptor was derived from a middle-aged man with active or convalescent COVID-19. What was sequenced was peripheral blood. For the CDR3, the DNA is TGTGCCAGCAGCCGGGACAGCAATTCACCCCTCCACTTT. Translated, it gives CASSRDSNSPLHF.